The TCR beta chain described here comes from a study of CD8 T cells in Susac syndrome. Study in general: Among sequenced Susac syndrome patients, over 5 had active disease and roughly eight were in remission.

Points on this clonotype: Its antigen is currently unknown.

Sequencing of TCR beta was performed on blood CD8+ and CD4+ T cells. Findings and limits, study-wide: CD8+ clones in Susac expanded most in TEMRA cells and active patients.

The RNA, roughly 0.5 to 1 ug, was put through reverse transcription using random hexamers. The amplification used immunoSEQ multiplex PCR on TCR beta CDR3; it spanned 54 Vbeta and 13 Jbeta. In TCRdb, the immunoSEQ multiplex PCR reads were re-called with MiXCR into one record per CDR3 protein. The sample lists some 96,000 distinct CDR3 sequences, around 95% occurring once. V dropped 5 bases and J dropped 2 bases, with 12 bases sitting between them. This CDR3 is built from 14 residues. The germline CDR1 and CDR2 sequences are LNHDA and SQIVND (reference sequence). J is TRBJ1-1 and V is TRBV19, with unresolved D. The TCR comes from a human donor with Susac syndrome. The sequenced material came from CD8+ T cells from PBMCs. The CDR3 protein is CASSSPSDNTEAFF. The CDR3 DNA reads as TGTGCCAGTAGTTCCCCATCGGATAACACTGAAGCTTTCTTT.